The 2 T cell receptor beta chains given below trace back to one sample, sequenced in a study of regulatory T cells in long-lasting Graves disease. To make TCR beta libraries, researchers used iRepertoire HTBI primers and Arm-PCR of CDR3 regions. TCRdb processed the multiplex PCR reads anew with MiXCR; each CDR3 protein has one entry. Seen here are roughly 410,000 distinct CDR3 sequences, about 15% observed once, and the top ten hold about 8%. The time point denotes: newly diagnosed GD, antithyroid drugs for less than 3 months. PBMC-extracted RNA yielded the TCR library. In addition, the sample was reused for a study of T cells in Graves' hyperthyroidism and ophthalmopathy.

The sample in question was peripheral blood mononuclear cells (PBMCs), obtained at new diagnosis, from a patient treated with antithyroid drugs. These receptors were taken from a woman in her thirties or forties with Graves disease.

V usage is TRBV18 and J usage is TRBJ1-4; D unresolved. The V end was cut by 3 bases, the J end by 12 bases, with 11 bases between. Germline V gives CDR1 KGHSH, CDR2 LQKENI. The CDR3 runs 12 residues. The CDR3 here is CASSPLRGELFF. The CDR3 nucleotides read TGTGCCAGCTCACCTCTCCGGGGTGAACTGTTTTTT.

This clonotype was counted at least ten times. The chain carries TRBV12-3 or TRBV12-4 and TRBJ2-1, with TRBD1 matching over 8 bases. The length of the CDR3 is 16 residues. V dropped 6 bases and J dropped 0; count of bases not matched to a gene: 7. CDR3 sequence reads: CASSPGGWGSYNEQFF. DNA for the CDR3: TGTGCCAGCAGCCCAGGGGGCTGGGGCTCCTACAATGAGCAGTTCTTC.